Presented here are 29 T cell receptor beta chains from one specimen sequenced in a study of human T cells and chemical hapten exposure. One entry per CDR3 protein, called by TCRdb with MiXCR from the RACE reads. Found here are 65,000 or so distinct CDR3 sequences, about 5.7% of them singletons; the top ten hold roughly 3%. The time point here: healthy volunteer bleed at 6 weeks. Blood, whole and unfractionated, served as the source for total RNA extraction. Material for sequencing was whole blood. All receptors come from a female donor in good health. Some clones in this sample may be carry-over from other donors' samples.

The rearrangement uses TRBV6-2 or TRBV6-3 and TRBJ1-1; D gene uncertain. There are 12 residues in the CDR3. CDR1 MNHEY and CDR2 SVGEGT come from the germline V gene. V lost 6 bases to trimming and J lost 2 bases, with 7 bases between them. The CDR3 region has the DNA TGTGCCAGCAGACCGGACAACACTGAAGCTTTCTTT. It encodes CASRPDNTEAFF.

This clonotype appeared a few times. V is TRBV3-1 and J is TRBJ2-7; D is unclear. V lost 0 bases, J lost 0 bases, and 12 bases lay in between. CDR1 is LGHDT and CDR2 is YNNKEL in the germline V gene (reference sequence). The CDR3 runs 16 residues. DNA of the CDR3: TGTGCCAGCAGCCAAGAGAGGCACCGGAGCTCCTACGAGCAGTACTTC. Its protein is CASSQERHRSSYEQYF.

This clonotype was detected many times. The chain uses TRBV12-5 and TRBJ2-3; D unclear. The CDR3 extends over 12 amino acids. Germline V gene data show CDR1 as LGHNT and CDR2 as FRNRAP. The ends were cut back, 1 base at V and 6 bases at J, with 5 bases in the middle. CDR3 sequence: CASGLEGDTQYF. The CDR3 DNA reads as TGTGCTAGTGGTTTGGAAGGGGATACGCAGTATTTT. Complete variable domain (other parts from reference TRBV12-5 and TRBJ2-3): DARVTQTPRHKVTEMGQEVTMRCQPILGHNTVFWYRQTMMQGLELLAYFRNRAPLDDSGMPKDRFSAEMPDATLATLKIQPSEPRDSAVYFCASGLEGDTQYFGPGTRLTVL.

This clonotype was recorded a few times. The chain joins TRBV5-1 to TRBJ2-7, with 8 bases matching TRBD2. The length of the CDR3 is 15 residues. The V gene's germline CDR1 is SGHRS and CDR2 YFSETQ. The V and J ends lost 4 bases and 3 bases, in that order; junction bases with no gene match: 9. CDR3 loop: CASSPGRGLDYEQYF. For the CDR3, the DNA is TGCGCCAGCAGCCCGGGCCGGGGACTAGACTACGAGCAGTACTTC.

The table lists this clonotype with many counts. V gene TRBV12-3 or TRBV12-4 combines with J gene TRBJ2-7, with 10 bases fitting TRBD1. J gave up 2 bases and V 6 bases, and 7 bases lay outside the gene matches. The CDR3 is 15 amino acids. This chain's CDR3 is CASSPRGTGAYEQYF. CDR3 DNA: TGTGCCAGCAGCCCCCGAGGGACAGGGGCCTACGAGCAGTACTTC.

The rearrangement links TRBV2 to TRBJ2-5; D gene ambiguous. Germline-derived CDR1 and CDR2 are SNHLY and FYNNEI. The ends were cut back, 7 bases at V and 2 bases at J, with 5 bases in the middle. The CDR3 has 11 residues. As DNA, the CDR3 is TGTGCCAGCAACAGACAAGAGACCCAGTACTTC. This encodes CASNRQETQYF.

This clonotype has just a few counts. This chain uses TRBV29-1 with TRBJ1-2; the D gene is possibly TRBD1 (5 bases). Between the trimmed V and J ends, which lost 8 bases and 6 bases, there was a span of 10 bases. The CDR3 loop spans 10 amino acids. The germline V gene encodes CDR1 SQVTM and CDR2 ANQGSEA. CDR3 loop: CSTLQDGYTF. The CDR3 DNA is TGCAGCACACTACAGGATGGCTACACCTTC.

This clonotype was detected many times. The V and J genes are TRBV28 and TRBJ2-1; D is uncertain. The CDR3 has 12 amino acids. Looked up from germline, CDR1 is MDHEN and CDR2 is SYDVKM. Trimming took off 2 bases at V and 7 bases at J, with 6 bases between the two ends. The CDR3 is CASSLGRNEQFF. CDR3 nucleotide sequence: TGTGCCAGCAGTTTAGGGCGGAATGAGCAGTTCTTC.

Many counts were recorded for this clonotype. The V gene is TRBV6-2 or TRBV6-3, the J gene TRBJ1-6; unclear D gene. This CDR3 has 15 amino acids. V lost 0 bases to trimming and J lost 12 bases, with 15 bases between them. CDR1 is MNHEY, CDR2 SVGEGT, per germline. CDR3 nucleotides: TGTGCCAGCAGTTACTCGAAAGACACCGCTGGACCCCTCCACTTT. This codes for CASSYSKDTAGPLHF.

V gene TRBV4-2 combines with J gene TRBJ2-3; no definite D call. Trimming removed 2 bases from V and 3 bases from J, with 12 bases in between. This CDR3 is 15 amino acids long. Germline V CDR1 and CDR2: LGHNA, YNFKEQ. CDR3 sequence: CASSQSAGFTDTQYF. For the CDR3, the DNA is TGTGCCAGCAGCCAATCGGCTGGATTTACAGATACGCAGTATTTT.

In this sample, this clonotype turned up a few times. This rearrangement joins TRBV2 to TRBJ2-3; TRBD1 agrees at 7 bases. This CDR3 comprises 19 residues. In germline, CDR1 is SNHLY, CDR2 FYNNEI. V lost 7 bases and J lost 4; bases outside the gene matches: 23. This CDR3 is CASISLYPTGDKPPDTQYF. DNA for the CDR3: TGTGCCAGCATCAGTCTCTACCCCACAGGGGACAAACCACCAGATACGCAGTATTTT.

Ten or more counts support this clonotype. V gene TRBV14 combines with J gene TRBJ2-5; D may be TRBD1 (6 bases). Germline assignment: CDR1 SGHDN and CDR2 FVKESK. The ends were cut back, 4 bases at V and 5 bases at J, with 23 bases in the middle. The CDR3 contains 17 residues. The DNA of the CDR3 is TGTGCCAGCAGCCCACCAACAGGGAAGTTTGGATCGGAGACCCAGTACTTC. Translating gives CASSPPTGKFGSETQYF.

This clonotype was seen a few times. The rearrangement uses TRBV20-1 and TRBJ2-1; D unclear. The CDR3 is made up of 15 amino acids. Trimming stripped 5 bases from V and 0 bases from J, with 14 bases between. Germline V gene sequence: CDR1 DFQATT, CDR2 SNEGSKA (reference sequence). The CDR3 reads CSASNRVFSYNEQFF. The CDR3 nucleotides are TGCAGTGCTTCAAACCGGGTCTTCTCCTACAATGAGCAGTTCTTC.

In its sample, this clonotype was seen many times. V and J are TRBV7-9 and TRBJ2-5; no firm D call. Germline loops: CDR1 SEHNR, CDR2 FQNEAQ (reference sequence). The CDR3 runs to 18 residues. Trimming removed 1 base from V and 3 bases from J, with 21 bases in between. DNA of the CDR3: TGTGCCAGCAGCTTAGGTCACTTAGTTCTGGGCGGAGAAGAGACCCAGTACTTC. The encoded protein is CASSLGHLVLGGEETQYF.

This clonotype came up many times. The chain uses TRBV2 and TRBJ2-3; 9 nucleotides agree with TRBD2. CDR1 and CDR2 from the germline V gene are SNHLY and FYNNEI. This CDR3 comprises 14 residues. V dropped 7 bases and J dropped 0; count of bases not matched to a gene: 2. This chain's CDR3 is CASTGTSSTDTQYF. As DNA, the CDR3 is TGTGCCAGCACGGGGACTAGCAGCACAGATACGCAGTATTTT.

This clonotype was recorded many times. The CDR3 sequence: CASSLGTHTGELFF. The DNA of the CDR3 is TGTGCCAGCAGCCTCGGGACCCACACCGGGGAGCTGTTTTTT. The chain combines TRBV6-2 or TRBV6-3 with TRBJ2-2; D assignment may be TRBD1 or TRBD2 (5 bases each). V was clipped by 6 bases and J by 3 bases, with 11 bases between them. The CDR3 is 14 amino acids. In germline, CDR1 is MNHEY, CDR2 SVGEGT.

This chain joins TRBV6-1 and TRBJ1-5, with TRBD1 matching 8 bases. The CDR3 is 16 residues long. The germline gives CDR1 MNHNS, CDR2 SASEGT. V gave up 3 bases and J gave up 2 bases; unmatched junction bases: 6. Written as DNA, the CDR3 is TGTGCCAGCAGTGATTACAGGGGGGGGGGCAATCAGCCCCAGCATTTT. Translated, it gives CASSDYRGGGNQPQHF.

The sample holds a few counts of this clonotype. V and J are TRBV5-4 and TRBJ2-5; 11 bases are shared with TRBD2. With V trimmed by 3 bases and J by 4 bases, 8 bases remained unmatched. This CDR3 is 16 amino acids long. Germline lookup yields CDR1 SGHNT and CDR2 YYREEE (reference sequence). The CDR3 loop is CASSSIAGGLGETQYF. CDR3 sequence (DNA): TGTGCCAGCAGCTCAATAGCGGGAGGGCTTGGAGAGACCCAGTACTTC.

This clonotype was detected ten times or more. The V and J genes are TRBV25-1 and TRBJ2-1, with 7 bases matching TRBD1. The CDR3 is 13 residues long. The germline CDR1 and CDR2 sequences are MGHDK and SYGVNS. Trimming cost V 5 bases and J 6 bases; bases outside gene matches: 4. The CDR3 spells CASSWDSPNEQFF. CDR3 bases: TGTGCCAGCAGTTGGGACAGTCCCAATGAGCAGTTCTTC.

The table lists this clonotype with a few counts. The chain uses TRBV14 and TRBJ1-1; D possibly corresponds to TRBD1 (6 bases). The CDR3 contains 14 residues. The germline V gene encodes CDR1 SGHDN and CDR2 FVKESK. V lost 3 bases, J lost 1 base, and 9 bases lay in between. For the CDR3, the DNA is TGTGCCAGCAGCCAGCAGACAGGGAACACTGAAGCTTTCTTT. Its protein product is CASSQQTGNTEAFF.

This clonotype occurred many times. CDR3 sequence (DNA): TGTGCCAGCAGCTTGTTCCCAGCGGGAGGGCAAGTGCAGTACTTC. Amino acid sequence: CASSLFPAGGQVQYF. V is TRBV5-6 and J is TRBJ2-7; 10 positions match TRBD2. Trimming took 1 base from V and 9 from J; bases not matched to a gene: 10. The CDR3 is made up of 15 amino acids. Per the germline V gene, CDR1 is SGHDT and CDR2 is YYEEEE. The full variable domain, its missing parts supplied by reference TRBV5-6 and TRBJ2-7, is DAGVTQSPTHLIKTRGQQVTLRCSPKSGHDTVSWYQQALGQGPQFIFQYYEEEERQRGNFPDRFSGHQFPNYSSELNVNALLLGDSALYLCASSLFPAGGQVQYFGPGTRLTVT.

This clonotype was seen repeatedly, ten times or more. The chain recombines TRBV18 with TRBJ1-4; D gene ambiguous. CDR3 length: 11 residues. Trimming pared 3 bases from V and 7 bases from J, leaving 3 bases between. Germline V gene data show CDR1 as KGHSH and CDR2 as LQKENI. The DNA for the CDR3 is TGTGCCAGCTCACCGAGTGAAAAACTGTTTTTT. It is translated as CASSPSEKLFF.

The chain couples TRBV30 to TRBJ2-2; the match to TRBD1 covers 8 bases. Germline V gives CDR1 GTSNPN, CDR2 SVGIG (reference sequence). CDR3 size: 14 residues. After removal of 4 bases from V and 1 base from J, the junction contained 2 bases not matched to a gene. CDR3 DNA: TGTGCCTGGACCGGACAGGGGAACACCGGGGAGCTGTTTTTT. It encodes CAWTGQGNTGELFF.

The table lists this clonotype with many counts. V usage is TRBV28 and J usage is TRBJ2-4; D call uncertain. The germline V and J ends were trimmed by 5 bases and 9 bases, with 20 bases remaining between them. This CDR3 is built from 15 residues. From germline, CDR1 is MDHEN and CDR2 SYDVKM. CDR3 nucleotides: TGTGCCAGCAGTCTGGGCCGTGGAAGGGTGGCCATTCAGTACTTC. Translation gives CASSLGRGRVAIQYF.

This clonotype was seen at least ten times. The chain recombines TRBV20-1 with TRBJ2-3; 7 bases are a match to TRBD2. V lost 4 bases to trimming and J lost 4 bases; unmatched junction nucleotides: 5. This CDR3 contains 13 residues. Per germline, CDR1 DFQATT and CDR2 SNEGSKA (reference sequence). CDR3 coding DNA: TGCAGTGCTACCTGGACTAGATCAGATACGCAGTATTTT. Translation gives CSATWTRSDTQYF.

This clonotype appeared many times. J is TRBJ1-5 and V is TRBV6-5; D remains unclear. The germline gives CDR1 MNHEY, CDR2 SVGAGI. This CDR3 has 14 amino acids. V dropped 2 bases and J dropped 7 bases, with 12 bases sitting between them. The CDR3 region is CASSYGVGVQPQHF. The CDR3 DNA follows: TGTGCCAGCAGTTACGGGGTTGGCGTACAGCCCCAGCATTTT.

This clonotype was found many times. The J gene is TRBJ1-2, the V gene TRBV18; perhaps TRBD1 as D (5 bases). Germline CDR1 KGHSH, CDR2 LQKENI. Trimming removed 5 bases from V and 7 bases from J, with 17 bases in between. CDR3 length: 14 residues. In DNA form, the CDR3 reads TGTGCCAGCTCATCCCAGGGTAAAAGTATTGGCTACACCTTC. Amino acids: CASSSQGKSIGYTF.

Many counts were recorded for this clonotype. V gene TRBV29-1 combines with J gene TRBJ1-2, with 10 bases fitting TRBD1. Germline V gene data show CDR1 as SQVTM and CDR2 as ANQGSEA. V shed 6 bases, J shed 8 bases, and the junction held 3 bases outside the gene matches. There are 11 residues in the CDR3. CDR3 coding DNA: TGCAGCGTAGGGGACAGGGGAGGCTACACCTTC. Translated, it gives CSVGDRGGYTF.

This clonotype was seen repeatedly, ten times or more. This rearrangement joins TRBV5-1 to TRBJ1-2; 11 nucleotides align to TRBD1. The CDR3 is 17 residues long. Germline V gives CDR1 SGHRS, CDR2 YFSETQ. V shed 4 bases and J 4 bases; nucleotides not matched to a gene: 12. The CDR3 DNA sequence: TGCGCCAGCAGCCAAACAGGACAGGGGGCGAGGATCTATGGCTACACCTTC. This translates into CASSQTGQGARIYGYTF.